The entry below describes one T cell receptor (beta chain). Its antigen is currently unknown. The sample comes from a study of OX40 agonist ivuxolimab in advanced cancers. Study background: Patients with hepatocellular carcinoma, melanoma, renal cell or head and neck cancer made up the dose-escalation patients. Regarding the study as a whole: Both blood CD4+ and CD8+ T cells showed clonal growth by week 6 at 0.1 to 3.0 mg/kg. CD8+ T cells averaged more expanded clones than CD4+. Some nonresponders additionally presented with little normalized T-cell clonal expansion.

Clones were read by immunoSEQ multiplex PCR, and TCRdb kept only the in-frame ones, dropping some. The sample consists of about 20,000 clones, around 76% of them appearing once. The sequencing here drew on CD4+ or CD8+ T cells sorted from blood, taken in a trial of the OX40 agonist ivuxolimab. The source of this sequence is an adult with an advanced solid tumor such as melanoma, head and neck, liver or kidney cancer.

The CDR3: CASSEAHDRVEPQHF. CDR3 coding DNA: TGTGCCAGCAGTGAAGCCCATGACAGGGTTGAGCCCCAGCATTTT. The rearrangement links TRBV6-1 to TRBJ1-5; TRBD1 agrees at 7 bases. The CDR3 consists of 15 residues. Germline V lookup: CDR1 MNHNS, CDR2 SASEGT. The J segment lost 8 bases and the V segment lost 0 bases, leaving 7 bases of the junction unmatched.